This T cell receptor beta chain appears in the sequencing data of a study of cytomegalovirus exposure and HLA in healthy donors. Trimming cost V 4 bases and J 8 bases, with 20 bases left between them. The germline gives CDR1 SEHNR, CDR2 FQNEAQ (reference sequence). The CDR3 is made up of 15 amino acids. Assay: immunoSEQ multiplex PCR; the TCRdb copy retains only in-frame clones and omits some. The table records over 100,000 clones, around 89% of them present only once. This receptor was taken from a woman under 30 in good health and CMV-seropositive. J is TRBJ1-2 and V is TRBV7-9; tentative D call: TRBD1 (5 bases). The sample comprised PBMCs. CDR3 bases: TGTGCCAGCAGCTCTCATCAGGGCGTAAGGGGCGGCTACACCTTC. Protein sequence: CASSSHQGVRGGYTF. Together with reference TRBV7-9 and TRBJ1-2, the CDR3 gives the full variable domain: DTGVSQNPRHKITKRGQNVTFRCDPISEHNRLYWYRQTLGQGPEFLTYFQNEAQLEKSRLLSDRFSAERPKGSFSTLEIQRTEQGDSAMYLCASSSHQGVRGGYTFGSGTRLTVV.